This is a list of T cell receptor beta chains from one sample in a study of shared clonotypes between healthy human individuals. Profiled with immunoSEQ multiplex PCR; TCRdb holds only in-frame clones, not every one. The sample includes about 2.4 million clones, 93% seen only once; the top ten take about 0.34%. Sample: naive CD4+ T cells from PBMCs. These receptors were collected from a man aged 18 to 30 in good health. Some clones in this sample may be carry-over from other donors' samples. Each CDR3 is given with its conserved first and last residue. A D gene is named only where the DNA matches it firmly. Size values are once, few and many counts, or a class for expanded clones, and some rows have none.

TGTGCCAGCAGTCCCAATTTCGCTATGAACACTGAAGCTTTCTTT,CASSPNFAMNTEAFF,TRBV28,-,TRBJ1-1,-
TGTGCCAGCAGCTTAGACTATCGCAGAACCCCAGATGGCTACACCTTC,CASSLDYRRTPDGYTF,TRBV7-9,once,TRBJ1-2,-
TGTGCCATCAGTGGTAGCGGGGCCTTAGATACGCAGTATTTT,CAISGSGALDTQYF,TRBV10-3,-,TRBJ2-3,TRBD2
TGTGCCAGTAGCACCACACTAGCGGGAGGGGACCCTGGGGCCAACGTCCTGACTTTC,CASSTTLAGGDPGANVLTF,TRBV19,-,TRBJ2-6,TRBD2
TGTGCCAGCAGCGAGAAGGCGGGAGGTGCACCTTTATCCTACAATGAGCAGTTCTTC,CASSEKAGGAPLSYNEQFF,TRBV9,-,TRBJ2-1,TRBD2
TGCGCCAGCAGCTTTTTCCGTGGACAAGCGAAAAAGGGGTCTGGGGCCAACGTCCTGACTTTC,CASSFFRGQAKKGSGANVLTF,TRBV5-1,-,TRBJ2-6,-
TGTGCCAGCAGCGGACAGGAAGGGGTAGGAAACGTATATTTT,CASSGQEGVGNVYF,TRBV9,-,TRBJ1-3,-
TGTGCCAGCAGCTCCCCTTACTCGGACGGGGAAGAGACCCAGTACTTC,CASSSPYSDGEETQYF,TRBV5-4,-,TRBJ2-5,-
TGTGCCAGCAGCTTGGCTAGCGGCTACACAGATACGCAGTATTTT,CASSLASGYTDTQYF,TRBV5-8,-,TRBJ2-3,TRBD2
TGTGCCAGCAGCTCATTGGCCCGAAGGGCCTACGAGCAGTACTTC,CASSSLARRAYEQYF,TRBV7-2,-,TRBJ2-7,-
TGTGCCAGCAGCTTCCCGGGTCGCCAAGAGACCCAGTACTTC,CASSFPGRQETQYF,TRBV5-4,-,TRBJ2-5,-
TGTGCCAGCAGTTTGGGGGGTTCACGGACTGAAGCTTTCTTT,CASSLGGSRTEAFF,TRBV28,-,TRBJ1-1,-
TGTGCCAGCAGCCAATTTGGTCAATTGGGGGCGTATGAAAAACTGTTTTTT,CASSQFGQLGAYEKLFF,TRBV11-2,-,TRBJ1-4,-
TGTGCCAGCGGTGGTAGCGGGAGTACAGATACGCAGTATTTT,CASGGSGSTDTQYF,TRBV2,-,TRBJ2-3,TRBD2